The 26 T cell receptor beta chains below were found in one sample sequenced in a study of a mutant IDH1 vaccine in newly diagnosed glioma. Profiling relied on immunoSEQ multiplex PCR, and the TCRdb table lists in-frame clones only, not all of them. The profile shows 45,000 to 65,000 clones, about 82% of them singletons. As to time point: baseline, week 1 (first vaccination visit). Sample treatment: pre-vaccination baseline after standard-of-care therapy. The material was PBMCs, obtained from a glioma patient treated with radiotherapy, temozolomide or both. All receptors come from a man aged 18-30 years with glioma.

The V call is TRBV2, the J call TRBJ1-3; a weak D match, TRBD1 (5 bases). This CDR3 spans 15 amino acids. Per germline, CDR1 SNHLY and CDR2 FYNNEI. V dropped 4 bases and J dropped 1 base, with 11 bases sitting between them. In DNA, the CDR3 is TGTGCCAGCAGTGCGCAGGGAGGATCTGGAAACACCATATATTTT. It specifies CASSAQGGSGNTIYF. The complete variable domain, with remaining parts taken from reference TRBV2 and TRBJ1-3, reads EPEVTQTPSHQVTQMGQEVILRCVPISNHLYFYWYRQILGQKVEFLVSFYNNEISEKSEIFDDQFSVERPDGSNFTLKIRSTKLEDSAMYFCASSAQGGSGNTIYFGEGSWLTVV.

This chain links TRBV18 with TRBJ2-2; unclear D gene. CDR3 length: 17 amino acids. Trimming shortened V by 0 bases and J by 4 bases, and 15 bases separated the two germline ends. Germline V CDR1 and CDR2: KGHSH, LQKENI. The CDR3 DNA is TGTGCCAGCTCACCACCGAAGGGCTCGTGGGGCACCGGGGAGCTGTTTTTT. Protein sequence: CASSPPKGSWGTGELFF.

The J gene is TRBJ1-1, the V gene TRBV7-8; D ambiguous. This CDR3 has 14 amino acids. Looked up from germline, CDR1 is SGHVS and CDR2 is FQNEAQ. Between the trimmed V and J ends, which lost 5 bases and 9 bases, there was a span of 19 bases. CDR3 coding DNA: TGTGCCAGCAGCCCCTGGGGTGACGGTTTCAAAGCTTTCTTT. Amino acids: CASSPWGDGFKAFF.

V is TRBV4-2 and J is TRBJ1-4, with D perhaps matching TRBD1 (5 bases). Trimming removed 0 bases at V and 13 bases at J, with 15 bases between. Germline V gives CDR1 LGHNA, CDR2 YNFKEQ. This CDR3 is built from 14 residues. The CDR3 sequence: CASSQDLGEGRLFF. In DNA form, the CDR3 reads TGTGCCAGCAGCCAAGATCTAGGGGAGGGGCGACTGTTTTTT.

This rearrangement joins TRBV11-1 to TRBJ2-7; D is possibly TRBD1 or TRBD2 (5 bases each). With 5 bases removed from V and 2 bases from J, the gap between germline ends came to 13 bases. CDR1 is SGHAT, CDR2 FQDESV, per germline (reference sequence). The length of the CDR3 is 14 residues. The CDR3 loop reads CASSPGTVTYEQYF. CDR3 DNA sequence: TGTGCCAGCAGCCCCGGGACGGTTACCTACGAGCAGTACTTC.

The chain has TRBV7-8 and TRBJ2-7, with D hard to call. Trimming pared 2 bases from V and 9 bases from J, leaving 14 bases between. Looked up from germline, CDR1 is SGHVS and CDR2 is FQNEAQ. This CDR3 region has 13 residues. CDR3 in DNA: TGTGCCAGCAGCTTAATCGATGGACGGAGGCAGTACTTC. It is translated as CASSLIDGRRQYF.

The chain employs TRBV30 and TRBJ1-2; possible D gene TRBD1, 5 bases. Germline V gene sequence: CDR1 GTSNPN, CDR2 SVGIG (reference sequence). The CDR3 runs to 12 residues. With 2 bases removed from V and 8 bases from J, the gap between germline ends came to 12 bases. The CDR3 spells CAWSIIRGGYTF. Written as DNA, the CDR3 is TGTGCCTGGAGTATTATTCGGGGGGGCTACACCTTC.

This sequence joins TRBV7-9 and TRBJ2-7, with D tentatively TRBD2 (5 bases). The germline gives CDR1 SEHNR, CDR2 FQNEAQ (reference sequence). The CDR3 contains 14 residues. The V end was cut by 3 bases, the J end by 6 bases, with 15 bases between. The CDR3 bases are TGTGCCAGCAGCTTTGCCCCTGGTCGGGGCGAGCAGTACTTC. Its protein product is CASSFAPGRGEQYF.

The CDR3 DNA reads TGTGCCAGCAGCCCCGGAGGGGTTTTCTATGGCTACACCTTC. It encodes CASSPGGVFYGYTF. V is TRBV7-2 and J is TRBJ1-2, with TRBD1 as a possible D gene (5 bases). The germline CDR1 and CDR2 sequences are SGHTA and FQGNSA. V dropped 5 bases and J dropped 4 bases, with 14 bases sitting between them. The CDR3 has 14 residues.

The rearrangement joins TRBV6-1 to TRBJ2-7, with D perhaps TRBD1 or TRBD2 (5 bases each). Trimming shortened V by 5 bases and J by 2 bases, and 13 bases separated the two germline ends. CDR3 length equals 14 residues. Germline-derived CDR1 and CDR2 are MNHNS and SASEGT. Here the CDR3 DNA reads TGTGCCAGCAGTATGGAGAGGGGTCCCTACGAGCAGTACTTC. It specifies CASSMERGPYEQYF.

The count of this clone is one. The chain has TRBV6-5 and TRBJ1-2; D is undetermined. The V gene's germline CDR1 is MNHEY and CDR2 SVGAGI. The CDR3 extends over 12 amino acids. V lost 0 bases, J lost 8 bases, and 7 bases lay in between. For the CDR3, the DNA is TGTGCCAGCAGTTACTCGACCGGGGGCTACACCTTC. Translated: CASSYSTGGYTF.

This clone appeared a few times. This chain connects TRBV28 to TRBJ1-3; no definite D call. The length of the CDR3 is 14 residues. CDR1 and CDR2 (germline): MDHEN, SYDVKM. Trimming left V 6 bases short and J 0 bases short, with 9 bases between. Here the CDR3 reads CASRLGNSGNTIYF. Here the CDR3 DNA reads TGTGCCAGCAGGTTGGGCAACTCTGGAAACACCATATATTTT.

J is TRBJ1-2 and V is TRBV7-9; D is perhaps TRBD1 (6 bases). CDR3 length equals 15 residues. Germline CDR1 and CDR2: SEHNR and FQNEAQ (reference sequence). V was clipped by 5 bases and J by 1 base, with 14 bases between them. The CDR3 loop is CASSQWTVGNYGYTF. For the CDR3, the DNA is TGTGCCAGCAGCCAGTGGACAGTCGGTAACTATGGCTACACCTTC.

This clone showed up just once. Other DNA sequences of this sample code for an identical CDR3. V and J are TRBV6-5 and TRBJ1-2, with D maybe TRBD1 (5 bases). Germline V gene lookup returns CDR1 MNHEY and CDR2 SVGAGI. The V end lost 2 bases, the J end lost 1 base, and 5 bases lay between the germline ends. This CDR3 spans 13 amino acids. CDR3 bases: TGTGCCAGCAGTTACGGGGGTAACTATGGCTACACCTTC. This gives the protein CASSYGGNYGYTF.

CDR3 sequence (DNA): TGTGCCAGCAGTTACTCGAGGGGACAGGGTTATGGCTACACCTTC. Translating gives CASSYSRGQGYGYTF. The chain combines TRBV6-5 with TRBJ1-2, with 9 bases that match TRBD1. The CDR3 has 15 amino acids. Germline CDR1 reads MNHEY; CDR2 reads SVGAGI. The trim removed 0 bases at V and 5 bases at J, leaving 4 bases unmatched.

V gene TRBV5-1 combines with J gene TRBJ1-4; the match to TRBD1 covers 7 bases. The CDR3 has 14 amino acids. V lost 4 bases, J lost 8 bases, and 8 bases stayed unmatched. Germline CDR1 and CDR2: SGHRS and YFSETQ. CDR3: CASSPDRPGEKLFF. The CDR3 region has the DNA TGCGCCAGCAGCCCGGACAGGCCGGGGGAAAAACTGTTTTTT.

The rearrangement links TRBV5-1 to TRBJ2-3, with D possibly called TRBD1 or TRBD2 (5 bases each). The V gene's germline CDR1 is SGHRS and CDR2 YFSETQ. Deletions cut 3 bases from V and 0 bases from J, with 14 bases between. This CDR3 has 16 amino acids. The CDR3 spells CASSWGILLSTDTQYF. The CDR3 region has the DNA TGCGCCAGCAGCTGGGGGATACTGCTCAGCACAGATACGCAGTATTTT.

This chain connects TRBV19 to TRBJ2-7; tentative D call: TRBD1 (5 bases). The CDR3 is made up of 15 amino acids. V was cut by 3 bases and J by 2 bases, with 14 bases left in between. Germline V gives CDR1 LNHDA, CDR2 SQIVND (reference sequence). The CDR3 spells CASSIGPRTTYEQYF. The CDR3 coding sequence is TGTGCCAGTAGTATTGGGCCCAGGACAACCTACGAGCAGTACTTC.

This clone was detected once. V usage is TRBV7-2 and J usage is TRBJ1-5; D ambiguous. The V end was cut by 1 base, the J end by 6 bases, with 4 bases between. CDR1 is SGHTA and CDR2 is FQGNSA in the germline V gene. This CDR3 spans 12 amino acids. The CDR3 coding sequence is TGTGCCAGCAGCTTAGTAGGTCAGCCCCAGCATTTT. Protein product: CASSLVGQPQHF.

This sequence joins TRBV2 and TRBJ1-1; D might be TRBD1 (5 bases). The germline V gene has CDR1 SNHLY and CDR2 FYNNEI. With 8 bases removed from V and 4 bases from J, the gap between germline ends came to 8 bases. The CDR3 runs 11 residues. CDR3 region: CASRGGTEAFF. CDR3 DNA: TGTGCCAGCCGGGGGGGCACTGAAGCTTTCTTT.

V is TRBV5-1 and J is TRBJ2-1; 8 nucleotides match TRBD2. Losses at the gene ends were 3 bases for V and 9 bases for J; bases not matched to a gene: 8. The length of the CDR3 is 14 residues. Germline-derived CDR1 and CDR2 are SGHRS and YFSETQ. The CDR3 spells CASSSAGGDVEQFF. For the CDR3, the DNA is TGCGCCAGCAGCTCGGCGGGAGGAGACGTTGAGCAGTTCTTC.

The chain uses TRBV6-5 and TRBJ2-3; 10 nucleotides align to TRBD1. The length of the CDR3 is 15 residues. Trimming removed 5 bases from V and 5 bases from J; junction bases left unmatched: 7. Germline-derived CDR1 and CDR2 are MNHEY and SVGAGI. CDR3 region: CASSPPGQGRDTQYF. DNA for the CDR3: TGTGCCAGCAGTCCACCGGGACAGGGGAGAGATACGCAGTATTTT.

This clone was observed a few times. This chain links TRBV7-2 with TRBJ1-6; D may be TRBD1 (5 bases). CDR1 is SGHTA and CDR2 is FQGNSA in the germline V gene. With 5 bases removed from V and 7 bases from J, the gap between germline ends came to 15 bases. The CDR3 spans 15 residues. The CDR3 coding sequence is TGTGCCAGCAGCCCGATGGGGGTTGGCAATTCACCCCTCCACTTT. Translated, it gives CASSPMGVGNSPLHF. The variable domain in full, with the rest retrieved from reference TRBV7-2 and TRBJ1-6, is GAGVSQSPSNKVTEKGKDVELRCDPISGHTALYWYRQSLGQGLEFLIYFQGNSAPDKSGLPSDRFSAERTGGSVSTLTIQRTQQEDSAVYLCASSPMGVGNSPLHFGNGTRLTVT.

For the CDR3, the DNA is TGTGCCAGCAGCTTGGATCAGGGTAGTTCGACTGAAGCTTTCTTT. This gives the protein CASSLDQGSSTEAFF. The rearrangement uses TRBV5-4 and TRBJ1-1, with D possibly being TRBD1 (5 bases). The CDR3 has 15 amino acids. V was shortened by 0 bases and J by 5 bases, with 14 bases between the two germline ends. Per the germline V gene, CDR1 is SGHNT and CDR2 is YYREEE (reference sequence).

The genes are TRBV4-3 and TRBJ2-2, with D uncertain. From germline, CDR1 is LGHNA and CDR2 YSLEER. V was clipped by 0 bases and J by 4 bases, with 6 bases between them. CDR3 length: 14 residues. CDR3 sequence reads: CASSQEGATGELFF. The CDR3 DNA is TGCGCCAGCAGCCAAGAAGGAGCCACCGGGGAGCTGTTTTTT.

The chain has TRBV4-3 and TRBJ1-1; no firm D call. V lost 6 bases and J lost 8, with 19 bases in between. CDR1 and CDR2 (germline): LGHNA, YSLEER. The CDR3 is 14 amino acids. CDR3 sequence: CASSRVLQKQEAFF. The CDR3 coding sequence is TGCGCCAGCAGTAGGGTACTACAAAAACAAGAAGCTTTCTTT.